This entry lists 2 T cell receptor beta chains sequenced from one sample in a study of blood T cell repertoires in COVID-19. The repertoire was sequenced with immunoSEQ multiplex PCR; TCRdb's copy has only in-frame clones and lacks some. The data hold about 50,000 clones, with approximately 90% observed a single time. The source material was peripheral blood. The receptors stem from a man between 35 and 55 years old with acute or convalescent COVID-19.

The chain joins TRBV9 to TRBJ1-1, with a weak D call TRBD1 (5 bases). This CDR3 is built from 14 residues. Trimming pared 3 bases from V and 4 bases from J, leaving 13 bases between. CDR1 and CDR2 from the germline V gene are SGDLS and YYNGEE. The CDR3 loop is CASSGAGGVTEAFF. CDR3 DNA sequence: TGTGCCAGCAGCGGGGCGGGAGGGGTCACTGAAGCTTTCTTT.

J is TRBJ1-6 and V is TRBV11-2, with 7 bases identical to TRBD1. Germline CDR1 reads SGHAT; CDR2 reads FQNNGV. The J segment lost 7 bases and the V segment lost 0 bases, leaving 0 bases of the junction unmatched. This CDR3 region has 14 residues. The CDR3 sequence is CASSLDRGNSPLHF. The CDR3 bases are TGTGCCAGCAGCTTAGACAGGGGGAATTCACCCCTCCACTTT.